Listed below are T cell receptor beta chains from one sample, sequenced in a study of cytomegalovirus exposure and HLA in healthy donors. Data came from immunoSEQ multiplex PCR; TCRdb stores just in-frame clones and leaves some out. In the table there are around 190,000 clones, more than 70% of which are singletons. Sequencing used PBMCs. The receptors derive from a woman in her 40s in good health and CMV-seronegative. CDR3s include the opening cysteine and the closing phenylalanine or tryptophan. D genes are given only for firm matches. Not every row has a clone size; where given, it reads once, few, many or a size class.

J: TRBJ2-7
D: .
size: once
V: TRBV5-1
CDR3: CASSLEQTYEQYF
DNA: TGCGCCAGCAGCTTGGAACAGACCTACGAGCAGTACTTC

J: TRBJ2-3
D: .
size: .
V: TRBV6-5
CDR3: CASSYSTGVTQYF
DNA: TGTGCCAGCAGTTACTCGACGGGGGTTACGCAGTATTTT

J: TRBJ2-1
D: TRBD2
size: .
V: TRBV7-2
CDR3: CASSIQTGLSYNEQFF
DNA: TGTGCCAGCAGCATCCAGACGGGACTATCTTACAATGAGCAGTTCTTC

J: TRBJ2-1
D: .
size: few
V: TRBV4-3
CDR3: CASSQDPGVIHSEQFF
DNA: TGCGCCAGCAGCCAAGACCCGGGAGTCATCCATAGTGAGCAGTTCTTC

J: TRBJ2-3
D: .
size: .
V: TRBV5-1
CDR3: CASSLVLAESTDTQYF
DNA: TGCGCCAGCAGCTTGGTTCTAGCAGAAAGCACAGATACGCAGTATTTT

J: TRBJ1-1
D: .
size: .
V: TRBV7-2
CDR3: CASSLARGNTEAFF
DNA: TGTGCCAGCAGCTTAGCGCGGGGTAACACTGAAGCTTTCTTT

J: TRBJ1-4
D: .
size: .
V: TRBV6-4
CDR3: CASGRGRVNEKLFF
DNA: TGTGCCAGCGGGCGGGGCAGGGTTAATGAAAAACTGTTTTTT

J: TRBJ2-3
D: TRBD1
size: few
V: TRBV9
CDR3: CASSVVGGNTDTQYF
DNA: TGTGCCAGCAGCGTAGTAGGGGGCAACACAGATACGCAGTATTTT

J: TRBJ2-5
D: TRBD2
size: .
V: TRBV15
CDR3: CATSGGSGGETQYF
DNA: TGTGCCACCAGCGGAGGATCGGGAGGGGAGACCCAGTACTTC

J: TRBJ2-1
D: TRBD2
size: .
V: TRBV4-1
CDR3: CASSQDIVTSSHNEQFF
DNA: TGCGCCAGCAGCCAAGATATTGTGACTAGCTCCCACAATGAGCAGTTCTTC

J: TRBJ2-1
D: .
size: .
V: TRBV1
CDR3: CTSSQDSPTLAFEQFF
DNA: TGCACCAGCAGCCAAGATAGCCCTACACTAGCGTTCGAGCAGTTCTTC

J: TRBJ1-5
D: TRBD1
size: .
V: TRBV25-1
CDR3: CASRGQGGSNQPQHF
DNA: TGTGCCAGCAGGGGACAGGGGGGGAGCAATCAGCCCCAGCATTTT

J: TRBJ2-7
D: .
size: .
V: TRBV11-3
CDR3: CASSLDGYEQYF
DNA: TGTGCCAGCAGCTTAGACGGCTACGAGCAGTACTTC

J: TRBJ2-7
D: TRBD1
size: .
V: TRBV7-3
CDR3: CASSLTAGTGSYEQYF
DNA: TGTGCCAGCAGCTTAACGGCTGGGACAGGGTCTTACGAGCAGTACTTC

J: TRBJ2-1
D: TRBD2
size: .
V: TRBV15
CDR3: CATSISTGTSAYNEQFF
DNA: TGTGCCACCAGCATATCTACCGGGACTAGCGCCTACAATGAGCAGTTCTTC

J: TRBJ2-2
D: .
size: .
V: TRBV5-1
CDR3: CASRQVLDTGELFF
DNA: TGCGCCAGCAGACAGGTTCTAGACACCGGGGAGCTGTTTTTT

J: TRBJ2-3
D: TRBD2
size: .
V: TRBV6-4
CDR3: CASSVLAGADATQYF
DNA: TGTGCCAGCAGTGTTCTAGCGGGAGCCGATGCTACGCAGTATTTT

J: TRBJ2-7
D: TRBD1
size: .
V: TRBV9
CDR3: CASSVGQGGGYEQYF
DNA: TGTGCCAGCAGTGTTGGACAGGGGGGAGGCTACGAGCAGTACTTC

J: TRBJ2-1
D: .
size: .
V: TRBV7-2
CDR3: CASSLMEGAYNEQFF
DNA: TGTGCCAGCAGCTTAATGGAGGGTGCCTACAATGAGCAGTTCTTC

J: TRBJ1-1
D: .
size: .
V: TRBV19
CDR3: CASSIGGANTEAFF
DNA: TGTGCCAGTAGTATCGGCGGAGCGAACACTGAAGCTTTCTTT

J: TRBJ2-5
D: .
size: .
V: TRBV18
CDR3: CASSPPAVRETQYF
DNA: TGTGCCAGCTCACCCCCCGCGGTTAGAGAGACCCAGTACTTC

J: TRBJ2-3
D: .
size: once
V: TRBV6-5
CDR3: CASSYSAGLVDTQYF
DNA: TGTGCCAGCAGTTACTCTGCGGGGTTGGTAGATACGCAGTATTTT

J: TRBJ1-2
D: .
size: .
V: TRBV25-1
CDR3: CASSEAANKDNYGYTF
DNA: TGTGCCAGCAGTGAAGCAGCGAACAAAGATAACTATGGCTACACCTTC

J: TRBJ2-1
D: .
size: .
V: TRBV10-1
CDR3: CAPPAGIF
DNA: TGCGCCCCCCCCGCTGGCATCTTC

J: TRBJ1-2
D: .
size: medium-sized
V: TRBV19
CDR3: CASSIDPVTYGYTF
DNA: TGTGCCAGTAGTATAGATCCGGTTACCTATGGCTACACCTTC

J: TRBJ2-6
D: .
size: .
V: TRBV7-3
CDR3: CASSLQTRVTGANVLTF
DNA: TGTGCCAGCAGCTTACAAACCAGGGTAACTGGGGCCAACGTCCTGACTTTC

J: TRBJ2-7
D: TRBD1
size: .
V: TRBV7-9
CDR3: CSSSSDRGRGYEQYF
DNA: TGTTCCAGCAGCTCCGACAGGGGCCGGGGCTACGAGCAGTACTTC

J: TRBJ1-2
D: .
size: .
V: TRBV25-1
CDR3: CASSEWTAGREGYTF
DNA: TGTGCCAGCAGTGAATGGACAGCAGGGAGAGAAGGCTACACCTTC